This T cell receptor beta chain was sequenced during a study of T-cell reconstitution after alpha-beta-depleted transplantation in children. This clonotype was observed a handful of times. The antigen is unknown. Using unique molecular identifiers, the investigators prepared the TCRbeta library. TCRdb redid the calling of the PCR reads with MiXCR, one entry per CDR3 protein. The sample shows hundreds of thousands of distinct CDR3 sequences, around 17% of them seen only once. General study findings and limits: Two months or so post-transplant, alpha-beta T cells reportedly derived from several hundred expanded graft clones. Diversity of TCRbeta at day 60 was high in some patients, arising from surviving recipient T cells and thymic progenitors. One year after transplant, T-cell counts and diversity came mostly from newly produced T cells.

The sequence derives from a male patient between 5 and 17 years old who had a stem cell transplant for acute lymphoblastic leukemia, so the T cells may come from the graft donor. Sequences were derived from PBMCs, mostly from graft donor cells, sampled 360 days after TCRalphabeta/CD19-depleted stem cell transplant.

CDR3 amino acids: CSALNTDSYNEQFF. DNA for the CDR3: TGCAGTGCTCTGAATACCGACTCCTACAATGAGCAGTTCTTC. The chain uses TRBV20-1 and TRBJ2-1, with D uncertain. V was trimmed by 5 bases and J by 0 bases, leaving 11 bases between them. The CDR3 contains 14 residues. In germline, CDR1 is DFQATT, CDR2 SNEGSKA (reference sequence).